One and the same sample provided the 2 T cell receptor beta chains below, sequenced in a study of T cells in localized non-small cell lung cancer. Data came from immunoSEQ multiplex PCR; TCRdb stores just in-frame clones and leaves some out. Here the sample spans about 82,000 clones, over 70% being singletons. The source material was PBMCs, sampled before any cancer treatment. The receptors shown here come from a man aged 35 to 70 with stage II squamous cell lung carcinoma.

Only one count was recorded for this clone. The V and J genes are TRBV27 and TRBJ2-1, with 12 positions matching TRBD2. Germline CDR1 reads MNHEY; CDR2 reads SMNVEV (reference sequence). The CDR3 has 16 residues. Trimming took 3 bases from V and 7 from J; bases not matched to a gene: 7. The CDR3 bases are TGTGCCAGCAGTTTTGGTCTAGCGGGAGGGGAGAATGAGCAGTTCTTC. As protein: CASSFGLAGGENEQFF.

The DNA of the CDR3 is TGTGCCAGCAGCCGGTCTCCGGGACTTGGTACGGGATTGGATACGCAGTATTTT. Amino acids: CASSRSPGLGTGLDTQYF. The V and J genes are TRBV28 and TRBJ2-3, with a possible D match to TRBD2 (6 bases). Germline V lookup: CDR1 MDHEN, CDR2 SYDVKM. CDR3 length: 18 residues. Trimming removed 6 bases from V and 6 bases from J, with 28 bases in between.